This T cell receptor beta chain was identified in a study of T cells in Graves' hyperthyroidism and ophthalmopathy. Findings and caveats of the study: The blood repertoire included most of the expanded thyroid clonotypes above 0.001. The model identified upcoming ophthalmopathy a median approximately 6.5 months ahead of onset.

Exclusion of a patient resulted from uncontrolled infection, other autoimmune disease, pregnancy or lactation. From more than 8 ml of fresh peripheral blood, PBMCs were isolated. RNA transcripts were the template for amplifying TCR beta CDR3 regions. Primed by the HTBI set, a first-round RT-PCR was run on the TCR CDR3. TCRdb fed the multiplex PCR reads into MiXCR, producing one record per CDR3 protein. Here the sample spans approximately 600,000 distinct CDR3 sequences, roughly 14% being singletons. In its sample, this clonotype was seen many times. Antigen unknown. The specimen sequenced was blood. This clonotype was obtained from a woman aged 40 to 50 with Graves' ophthalmopathy.

In DNA form, the CDR3 reads TGTGCCAGCAGTCCCCCGGCCCCGACCTACGAGCAGTACTTC. Residues: CASSPPAPTYEQYF. The chain couples TRBV6-2 or TRBV6-3 to TRBJ2-7; D remains unclear. Germline CDR1 MNHEY, CDR2 SVGEGT. The V gene lost 5 bases and the J gene lost 2 bases, with 13 bases spanning the gap. The CDR3 sequence is 14 residues long.